The 20 T cell receptor beta chains below come from one sample, sequenced in a study of STAT3 mutations in large granular lymphocyte leukemia. The assay was immunoSEQ multiplex PCR, and TCRdb's table has in-frame clones only and misses some. The sample has 20,000 to 30,000 clones; approximately 94% are singletons. Their specific antigens are unknown. Points from the study as a whole: Every T-cell large granular lymphocyte leukemia patient had at least one immunodominant TCR beta clonotype.

Sequenced material: peripheral blood mononuclear cells. Receptors were obtained from a man between 35 and 55 years old with T-cell large granular lymphocyte leukemia. Some clones in this sample may be carry-over from other donors' samples.

V usage is TRBV7-9 and J usage is TRBJ1-1, with D tentatively TRBD1 (6 bases). Germline V gene sequence: CDR1 SEHNR, CDR2 FQNEAQ (reference sequence). There are 13 residues in the CDR3. Trimming pared 3 bases from V and 3 bases from J, leaving 8 bases between. CDR3 amino acids: CASSLDSHTEAFF. CDR3 in DNA: TGTGCCAGCAGCTTGGACAGTCACACTGAAGCTTTCTTT.

CDR3 residues: CSAGTDGGYTF. The CDR3 nucleotides read TGCAGCGCTGGGACAGATGGTGGCTACACCTTC. This sequence joins TRBV29-1 and TRBJ1-2, with TRBD1 identical over 7 bases. The ends lost 7 bases at V and 7 bases at J; junction bases unmatched: 6. Germline CDR1 is SQVTM and CDR2 is ANQGSEA. The CDR3 runs 11 residues.

The chain carries TRBV9 and TRBJ1-2, with 8 bases that match TRBD1. This CDR3 has 17 amino acids. Looked up from germline, CDR1 is SGDLS and CDR2 is YYNGEE. V dropped 0 bases and J dropped 2; count of bases not matched to a gene: 9. This chain's CDR3 is CASSVEAQGELNYGYTF. The CDR3 nucleotides read TGTGCCAGCAGCGTAGAAGCACAGGGGGAACTCAACTATGGCTACACCTTC.

This sequence joins TRBV25-1 and TRBJ1-2, with D possibly matching TRBD1 (5 bases). V dropped 4 bases and J dropped 5 bases, with 26 bases sitting between them. This CDR3 region has 18 residues. From germline, CDR1 is MGHDK and CDR2 SYGVNS. For the CDR3, the DNA is TGTGCCAGCAGTGGGGAAGGGGAAGAGGATAATTTGGGATATGGCTACACCTTC. Translating it yields CASSGEGEEDNLGYGYTF.

The chain is built from TRBV9 and TRBJ2-2; unclear D gene. The CDR3 consists of 13 residues. Germline V gene data show CDR1 as SGDLS and CDR2 as YYNGEE. With 0 bases removed from V and 6 bases from J, the gap between germline ends came to 6 bases. CDR3 DNA sequence: TGTGCCAGCAGCGTAGGAGGCTCCGGGGAGCTGTTTTTT. This codes for CASSVGGSGELFF.

The chain joins TRBV9 to TRBJ1-6; 7 bases align to TRBD1. The CDR3 covers 15 residues. Germline V lookup: CDR1 SGDLS, CDR2 YYNGEE. J gave up 7 bases and V 3 bases, and 7 bases lay outside the gene matches. The CDR3 DNA sequence: TGTGCCAGCAGCGGAGCCGGGACAGCAAATTCACCCCTCCACTTT. As protein: CASSGAGTANSPLHF.

CDR3 DNA sequence: TGTGCCAGCAGTTTAGGGGGCGGTGGGGCCAACGTCCTGACTTTC. Residues: CASSLGGGGANVLTF. The rearrangement uses TRBV28 and TRBJ2-6; weak D call: TRBD1 (6 bases). With 2 bases removed from V and 3 bases from J, the gap between germline ends came to 8 bases. The CDR3 contains 15 residues. Germline CDR1 and CDR2: MDHEN and SYDVKM.

The J gene is TRBJ2-2, the V gene TRBV15, with D possibly TRBD2 on 5 matching bases. Germline assignment: CDR1 LNHNV and CDR2 YYDKDF (reference sequence). The CDR3 is 11 residues long. Trimming pared 10 bases from V and 6 bases from J, leaving 9 bases between. The CDR3 coding sequence is TGTGCCAGAGCGGTATCCGGGGAGCTGTTTTTT. Its protein product is CARAVSGELFF.

The chain combines TRBV7-2 with TRBJ1-1; 8 nucleotides match TRBD1. With 5 bases clipped from V and 0 bases from J, the junction kept 11 bases outside the gene matches. The CDR3 spans 17 residues. The V gene's germline CDR1 is SGHTA and CDR2 FQGNSA. The CDR3, as DNA: TGTGCCAGCAGCCCACGGACAGGGAACTTTATGAACACTGAAGCTTTCTTT. Protein: CASSPRTGNFMNTEAFF.

The chain joins TRBV6-1 to TRBJ2-3; no definite D call. This CDR3 comprises 13 residues. In germline, CDR1 is MNHNS, CDR2 SASEGT. V shed 3 bases and J shed 4 bases, with 8 bases lying between them. CDR3 nucleotides: TGTGCCAGCAGTGAGAACGGTCCAGATACGCAGTATTTT. The encoded protein is CASSENGPDTQYF.

The chain is built from TRBV7-9 and TRBJ2-2; D ambiguous. From germline, CDR1 is SEHNR and CDR2 FQNEAQ (reference sequence). The CDR3 is made up of 12 amino acids. Deletions cut 8 bases from V and 2 bases from J, with 6 bases between. The CDR3 DNA reads as TGTGCCAGCGGATACAACACCGGGGAGCTGTTTTTT. This gives the protein CASGYNTGELFF.

V and J are TRBV29-1 and TRBJ2-3, with TRBD2 matching 11 bases. This CDR3 contains 15 residues. Germline V gives CDR1 SQVTM, CDR2 ANQGSEA. The V segment lost 3 bases and the J segment 5 bases; nucleotides outside the gene matches: 7. The CDR3 reads CSVELLAGVLDTQYF. As DNA, the CDR3 is TGCAGCGTTGAGCTACTAGCGGGGGTGTTAGATACGCAGTATTTT.

The rearrangement joins TRBV19 to TRBJ1-1, with D perhaps matching TRBD1 (5 bases). This CDR3 comprises 12 residues. The germline V and J ends were trimmed by 1 base and 9 bases, with 9 bases remaining between them. CDR1 LNHDA and CDR2 SQIVND come from the germline V gene (reference sequence). The CDR3: CASSIGPGQAFF. In nucleotides, the CDR3 is TGTGCCAGTAGTATAGGTCCGGGGCAAGCTTTCTTT.

The genes are TRBV5-4 and TRBJ1-2; perhaps TRBD1 as D (5 bases). Trimming cost V 4 bases and J 1 base, with 14 bases left between them. CDR1 is SGHNT and CDR2 is YYREEE in the germline V gene (reference sequence). This CDR3 region has 15 residues. CDR3 DNA: TGTGCCAGCAGCCCGCAGGGCGAGCTTAACTATGGCTACACCTTC. Protein: CASSPQGELNYGYTF. The variable domain in full, with the rest retrieved from reference TRBV5-4 and TRBJ1-2, is ETGVTQSPTHLIKTRGQQVTLRCSSQSGHNTVSWYQQALGQGPQFIFQYYREEENGRGNFPPRFSGLQFPNYSSELNVNALELDDSALYLCASSPQGELNYGYTFGSGTRLTVV.

The V and J genes are TRBV9 and TRBJ2-1; 8 bases line up with TRBD2. CDR3 size: 16 residues. Trimming at V came to 3 bases and at J to 4 bases, leaving 9 bases not matched to a gene. The germline V gene encodes CDR1 SGDLS and CDR2 YYNGEE. The chain's CDR3 is CASSAEHGGGYNEQFF. CDR3 bases: TGTGCCAGCAGCGCCGAACACGGGGGGGGATACAATGAGCAGTTCTTC.

This clone has only one observation. Here the CDR3 DNA reads TGTGCCAGCGGCGCCAGGACCTACGAGCAGTACTTC. This sequence encodes CASGARTYEQYF. This chain uses TRBV2 with TRBJ2-7; D is ambiguous. V was trimmed by 8 bases and J by 2 bases, leaving 10 bases between them. The germline V gene encodes CDR1 SNHLY and CDR2 FYNNEI. The CDR3 contains 12 residues.

About this clone: Mismatch with germline at one junction end may stem from a read error. The chain joins TRBV18 to TRBJ1-5; D is uncertain. This CDR3 is built from 12 residues. Germline V gives CDR1 KGHSH, CDR2 LQKENI. CDR3 protein: CASPPPGQPQHF. The CDR3, as DNA: TGTGCCAGCCCACCGCCTGGTCAGCCCCAGCATTTT.

CDR3 nucleotide sequence: TGTGCCAGCAGTTTATCGTGGCTAGGGGGCAATGAGCAGTTCTTC. Its translation: CASSLSWLGGNEQFF. This chain joins TRBV27 and TRBJ2-1; a weak D match, TRBD1 (6 bases). V dropped 0 bases and J dropped 6 bases, with 12 bases sitting between them. This CDR3 is built from 15 residues. Germline CDR1 is MNHEY and CDR2 is SMNVEV (reference sequence).

CDR3 amino acids: CAWSVLGETQYF. CDR3 coding DNA: TGTGCCTGGAGTGTACTTGGGGAGACCCAGTACTTC. J is TRBJ2-5 and V is TRBV30; the D is unclear. V lost 0 bases and J lost 5, with 7 bases in between. Germline CDR1 reads GTSNPN; CDR2 reads SVGIG (reference sequence). There are 12 residues in the CDR3.

This clone was seen only once. V usage is TRBV5-4 and J usage is TRBJ1-6; D might be TRBD1 (5 bases). Germline-derived CDR1 and CDR2 are SGHNT and YYREEE (reference sequence). Deletions cut 0 bases from V and 10 bases from J, with 11 bases between. The CDR3 runs 14 residues. CDR3 DNA: TGTGCCAGCAGCTTGGCCTGGGGCCGATCACCCCTCCACTTT. Translation gives CASSLAWGRSPLHF.